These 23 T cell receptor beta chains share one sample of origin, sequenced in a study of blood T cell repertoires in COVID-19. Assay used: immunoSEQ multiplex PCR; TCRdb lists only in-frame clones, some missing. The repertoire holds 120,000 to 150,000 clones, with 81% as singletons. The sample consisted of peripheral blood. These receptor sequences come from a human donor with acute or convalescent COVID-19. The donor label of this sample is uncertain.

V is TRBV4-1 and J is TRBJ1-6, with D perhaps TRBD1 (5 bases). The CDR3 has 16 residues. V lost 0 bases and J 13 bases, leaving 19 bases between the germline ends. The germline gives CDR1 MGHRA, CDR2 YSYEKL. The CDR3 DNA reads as TGCGCCAGCAGCCAAGAAGGGGAGGCAGTCGGGACGCCCCTCCACTTT. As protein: CASSQEGEAVGTPLHF.

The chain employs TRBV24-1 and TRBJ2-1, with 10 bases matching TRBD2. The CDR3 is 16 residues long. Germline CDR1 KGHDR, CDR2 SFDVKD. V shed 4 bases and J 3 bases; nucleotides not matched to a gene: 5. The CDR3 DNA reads TGTGCCACCAGTGAAACTAGCGGGGTGCTCTACAATGAGCAGTTCTTC. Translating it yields CATSETSGVLYNEQFF.

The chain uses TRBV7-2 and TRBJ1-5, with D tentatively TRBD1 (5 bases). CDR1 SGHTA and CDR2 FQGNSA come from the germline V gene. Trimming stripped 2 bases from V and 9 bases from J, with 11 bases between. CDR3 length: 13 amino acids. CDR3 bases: TGTGCCAGCAGCTTATCCGGGGGTAGGCCCCAGCATTTT. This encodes CASSLSGGRPQHF.

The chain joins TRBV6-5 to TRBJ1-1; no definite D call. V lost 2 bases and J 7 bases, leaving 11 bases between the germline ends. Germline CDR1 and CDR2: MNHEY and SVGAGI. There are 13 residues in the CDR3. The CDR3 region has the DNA TGTGCCAGCAGTTACCAGGCCACTCATGAAGCTTTCTTT. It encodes CASSYQATHEAFF.

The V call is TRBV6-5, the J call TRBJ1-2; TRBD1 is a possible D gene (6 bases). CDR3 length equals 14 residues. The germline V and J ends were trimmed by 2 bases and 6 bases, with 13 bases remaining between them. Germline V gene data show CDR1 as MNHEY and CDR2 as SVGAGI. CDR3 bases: TGTGCCAGCAGTTACATGGGGAGGGGGGATGGCTACACCTTC. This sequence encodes CASSYMGRGDGYTF.

DNA for the CDR3: TGTGCCAGCAGTGAAGGGGCGTGGTCCTACAATGAGCAGTTCTTC. Translated: CASSEGAWSYNEQFF. J is TRBJ2-1 and V is TRBV6-1; D is ambiguous. This CDR3 is built from 15 residues. Germline CDR1 is MNHNS and CDR2 is SASEGT. V gave up 1 base and J gave up 1 base, with 8 bases separating them.

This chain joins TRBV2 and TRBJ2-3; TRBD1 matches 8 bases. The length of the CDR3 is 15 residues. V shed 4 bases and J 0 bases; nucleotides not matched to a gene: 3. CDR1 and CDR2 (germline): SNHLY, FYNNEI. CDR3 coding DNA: TGTGCCAGCAGTGGGACAGGGAAGAGCACAGATACGCAGTATTTT. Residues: CASSGTGKSTDTQYF.

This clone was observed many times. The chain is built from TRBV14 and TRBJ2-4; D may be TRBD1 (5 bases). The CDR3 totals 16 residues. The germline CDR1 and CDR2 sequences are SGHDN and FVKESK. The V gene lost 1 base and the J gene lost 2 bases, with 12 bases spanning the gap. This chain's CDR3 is CASSQASGFSKNIQYF. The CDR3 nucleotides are TGTGCCAGCAGCCAAGCCTCAGGGTTCTCCAAAAACATTCAGTACTTC.

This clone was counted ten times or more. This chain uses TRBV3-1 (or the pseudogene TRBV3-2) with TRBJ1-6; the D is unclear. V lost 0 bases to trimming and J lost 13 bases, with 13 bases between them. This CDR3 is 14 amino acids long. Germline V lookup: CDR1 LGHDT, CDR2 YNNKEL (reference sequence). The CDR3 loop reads CASSQDESRMPLHF. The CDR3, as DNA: TGTGCCAGCAGCCAAGATGAGTCCCGAATGCCCCTCCACTTT.

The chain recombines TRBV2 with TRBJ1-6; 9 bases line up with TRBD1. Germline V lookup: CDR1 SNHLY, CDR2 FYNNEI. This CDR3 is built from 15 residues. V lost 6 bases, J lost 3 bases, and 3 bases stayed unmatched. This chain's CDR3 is CASRWTGDYNSPLHF. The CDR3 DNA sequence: TGTGCCAGCAGGTGGACAGGGGACTATAATTCACCCCTCCACTTT.

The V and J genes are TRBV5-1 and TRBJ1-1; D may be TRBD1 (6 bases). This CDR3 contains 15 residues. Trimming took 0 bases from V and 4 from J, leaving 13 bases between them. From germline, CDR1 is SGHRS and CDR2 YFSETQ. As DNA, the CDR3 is TGCGCCAGCAGCTTGGCCCTTACAGGGAGCACTGAAGCTTTCTTT. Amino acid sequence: CASSLALTGSTEAFF.

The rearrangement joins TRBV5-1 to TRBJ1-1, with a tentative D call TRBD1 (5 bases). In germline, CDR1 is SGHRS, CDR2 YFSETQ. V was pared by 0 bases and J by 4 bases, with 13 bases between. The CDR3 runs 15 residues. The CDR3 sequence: CASSLGGGGSTEAFF. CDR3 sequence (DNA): TGCGCCAGCAGCTTGGGGGGCGGAGGGAGCACTGAAGCTTTCTTT.

In nucleotides, the CDR3 is TGTGCCAGCAGCCCTCGGGAGGCAGGGATGAGGACTGAAGCTTTCTTT. It encodes CASSPREAGMRTEAFF. The chain joins TRBV3-1 (or the pseudogene TRBV3-2) to TRBJ1-1, with a tentative D call TRBD1 (5 bases). CDR3 length: 16 residues. Germline CDR1 reads LGHDT; CDR2 reads YNNKEL (reference sequence). The germline V and J ends were trimmed by 4 bases and 5 bases, with 20 bases remaining between them.

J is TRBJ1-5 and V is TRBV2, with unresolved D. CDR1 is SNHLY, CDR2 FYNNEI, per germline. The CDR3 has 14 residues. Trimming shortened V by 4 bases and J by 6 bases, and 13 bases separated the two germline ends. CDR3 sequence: CASSVESSGQPQHF. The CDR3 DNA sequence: TGTGCCAGCAGTGTAGAAAGCTCCGGTCAGCCCCAGCATTTT.

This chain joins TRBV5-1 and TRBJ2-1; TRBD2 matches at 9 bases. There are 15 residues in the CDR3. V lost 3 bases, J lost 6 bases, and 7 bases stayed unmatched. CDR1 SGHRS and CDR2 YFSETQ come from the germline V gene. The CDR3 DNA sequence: TGCGCCAGCAGCTCAGTAGCGGGGGCCCTCAATGAGCAGTTCTTC. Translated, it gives CASSSVAGALNEQFF.

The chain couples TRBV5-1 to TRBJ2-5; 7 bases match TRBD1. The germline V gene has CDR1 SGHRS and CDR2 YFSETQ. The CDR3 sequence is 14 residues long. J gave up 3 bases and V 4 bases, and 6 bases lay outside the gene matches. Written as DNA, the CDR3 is TGCGCCAGCAGCCCGGGACAGAGGAAAGAGACCCAGTACTTC. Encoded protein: CASSPGQRKETQYF.

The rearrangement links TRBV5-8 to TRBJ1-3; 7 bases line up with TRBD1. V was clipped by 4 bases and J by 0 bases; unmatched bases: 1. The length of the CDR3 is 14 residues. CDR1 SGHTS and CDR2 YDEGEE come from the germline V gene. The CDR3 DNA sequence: TGTGCCAGCAGCCGGACAGGCTCTGGAAACACCATATATTTT. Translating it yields CASSRTGSGNTIYF.

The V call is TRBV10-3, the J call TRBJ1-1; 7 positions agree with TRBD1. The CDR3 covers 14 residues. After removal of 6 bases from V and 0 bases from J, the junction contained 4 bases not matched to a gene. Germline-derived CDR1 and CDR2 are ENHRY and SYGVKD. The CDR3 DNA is TGTGCCATCAGCGGGGGACAGTTGAACACTGAAGCTTTCTTT. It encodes CAISGGQLNTEAFF.

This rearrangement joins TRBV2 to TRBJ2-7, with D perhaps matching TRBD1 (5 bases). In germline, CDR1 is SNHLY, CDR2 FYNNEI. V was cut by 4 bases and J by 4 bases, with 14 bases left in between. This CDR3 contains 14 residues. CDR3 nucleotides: TGTGCCAGCAGTGTTCAGGGATCCGGGTACGAGCAGTACGTC. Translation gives CASSVQGSGYEQYV.

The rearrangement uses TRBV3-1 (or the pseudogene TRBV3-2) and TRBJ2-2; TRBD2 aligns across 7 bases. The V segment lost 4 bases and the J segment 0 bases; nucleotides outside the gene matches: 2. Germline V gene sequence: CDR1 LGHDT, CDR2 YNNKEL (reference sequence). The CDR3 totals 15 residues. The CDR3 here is CASSRDYANTGELFF. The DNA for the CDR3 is TGTGCCAGCAGCCGGGACTACGCGAACACCGGGGAGCTGTTTTTT.

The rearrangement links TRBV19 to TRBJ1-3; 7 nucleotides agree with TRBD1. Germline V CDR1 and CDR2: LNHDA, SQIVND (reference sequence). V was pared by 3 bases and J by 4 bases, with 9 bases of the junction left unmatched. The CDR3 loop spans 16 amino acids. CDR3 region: CASSISRGLGGNTIYF. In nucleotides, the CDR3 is TGTGCCAGTAGTATCTCAAGGGGGCTGGGAGGAAACACCATATATTTT.

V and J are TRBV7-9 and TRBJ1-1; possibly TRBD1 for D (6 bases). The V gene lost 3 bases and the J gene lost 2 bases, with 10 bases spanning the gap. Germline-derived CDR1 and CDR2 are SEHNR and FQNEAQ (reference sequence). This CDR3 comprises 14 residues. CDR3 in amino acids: CASSLGGQNTEAFF. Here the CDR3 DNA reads TGTGCCAGCAGCTTGGGGGGGCAAAACACTGAAGCTTTCTTT.

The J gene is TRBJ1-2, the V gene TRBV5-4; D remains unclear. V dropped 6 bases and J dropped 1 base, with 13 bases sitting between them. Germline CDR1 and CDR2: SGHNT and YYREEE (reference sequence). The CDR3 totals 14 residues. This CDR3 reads CASTSSRGNYGYTF. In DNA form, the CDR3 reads TGTGCCAGCACCTCGTCAAGAGGTAACTATGGCTACACCTTC. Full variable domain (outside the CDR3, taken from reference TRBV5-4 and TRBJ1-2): ETGVTQSPTHLIKTRGQQVTLRCSSQSGHNTVSWYQQALGQGPQFIFQYYREEENGRGNFPPRFSGLQFPNYSSELNVNALELDDSALYLCASTSSRGNYGYTFGSGTRLTVV.